The sequence of this TCR beta chain was determined in a study of blood T cell repertoires in COVID-19 (TCRdb year 2020). Regarding the study in general: The collaborator samples originated in the United States, Italy and Spain and spanned the acute and convalescent phases of COVID-19. The prospective study material was composed of cDNA or gDNA derived from T cells, B-cell-depleted T cells, or PBMCs. The dataset comprised deeply sampled blood TCRbeta repertoires from subjects exposed to, actively infected with, or recovered from COVID-19. The repertoires were made available in a free public database intended to serve as a resource for research on the immune response to SARS-CoV-2. Samples were obtained from the ongoing ImmuneRACE study (first 160 participants) and from 1,200 or so subjects provided by 6 global collaborators. The sample metadata nearly always contained a de-identified subject ID, COVID-19 status, age in years and sex. Where available, HLA class I and class II types were taken from metadata supplied by the sample provider and were not determined by assay-based typing.

At one collaborating source in Seattle, patients were enrolled during active infection and were followed longitudinally through the course of disease. Whole blood was collected in K2EDTA tubes by collaborating institutions according to the institutions' own protocols. For TCRbeta analysis, collaborators shipped samples as frozen whole blood, isolated PBMCs, or DNA extracted from either of those sample types. Notes on this clone: Its antigen is not yet known. There are no base qualities to consult, and no much larger clone falls within one base.

On the study overall, not on this receptor specifically: The quantity of clinical and demographic metadata differed by source and by participant and was supplied without curation.

Trimming accounts for 6 bases at V and 1 base at J, while the number of junction bases matched to no gene is 8. From the germline V gene, CDR1 is MNHEY and CDR2 is SVGAGI. From cysteine to phenylalanine, the CDR3 is 15 amino acids long. Solely the CDR3 DNA is kept, with 45 bases framed from the first base. The immunoSEQ Assay, a bias-controlled multiplex PCR, was used to amplify TCRbeta CDR3 regions from genomic DNA. The authors processed their data as follows. The number of nucleated cells in each sample was estimated from the amplification of reference gene primers within the assay. Sequence reads were collapsed and filtered to measure the absolute abundance of every unique TCRbeta CDR3 rearrangement. For each sample, productive Simpson clonality was calculated as the square root of Simpson's diversity index over productive rearrangements. The table comes from immuneACCESS by way of TCRdb, which keeps in-frame sequences with V and J called. Part of the clones is missing from these tables; in studies checked, under half for an unresolved V gene and the rest for unknown reasons. That table is the source of V, J and clone size, and D and trimming were worked out from the DNA. A total of roughly 70,000 clones appear in this sample, 80% to 95% of them only once. 0.52% of the sample belongs to the ten largest clones.

Specimen: peripheral blood. The rearrangement combines TRBV6-5 with TRBJ1-1; TRBD1 lines up with 7 middle nucleotides. This receptor was taken from a man aged 50 to 60 with COVID-19, enrolled during active disease. The nucleotides read TGTGCCAGCAGACCCTCCAACAGGGGGAACACTGAAGCTTTCTTT. The resulting protein is CASRPSNRGNTEAFF.